This entry describes one TCR beta chain. Antigen unknown. Germline V gene sequence: CDR1 KGHDR, CDR2 SFDVKD. This CDR3 contains 15 residues. Trimming left V 3 bases short and J 3 bases short, with 13 bases between. This sample was taken from a study of T cells in Graves' hyperthyroidism and ophthalmopathy. The study's findings and limits: Median prediction lead before ophthalmopathy onset was 5 to 7 months with the model.

TCR beta CDR3 region amplification was performed from RNA transcripts. When the TCR CDR3 underwent first-round RT-PCR, the HTBI primer set was used. A single record per CDR3 protein comes from TCRdb applying MiXCR to the multiplex PCR reads. This sample has about 720,000 distinct CDR3 sequences, with 16% found just once. No ophthalmopathy progression within 18 months constituted stable Graves' hyperthyroidism. Cells are PBMCs isolated from about 10 ml of fresh blood. This chain links TRBV24-1 with TRBJ1-2; D gene unclear. The origin of this receptor is a man aged 18 to 35 with Graves' hyperthyroidism. Sequencing was performed on blood. CDR3 nucleotide sequence: TGTGCCACCAGTGATCCTGCGGGATTCGACTATGGCTACACCTTC. Translation: CATSDPAGFDYGYTF.